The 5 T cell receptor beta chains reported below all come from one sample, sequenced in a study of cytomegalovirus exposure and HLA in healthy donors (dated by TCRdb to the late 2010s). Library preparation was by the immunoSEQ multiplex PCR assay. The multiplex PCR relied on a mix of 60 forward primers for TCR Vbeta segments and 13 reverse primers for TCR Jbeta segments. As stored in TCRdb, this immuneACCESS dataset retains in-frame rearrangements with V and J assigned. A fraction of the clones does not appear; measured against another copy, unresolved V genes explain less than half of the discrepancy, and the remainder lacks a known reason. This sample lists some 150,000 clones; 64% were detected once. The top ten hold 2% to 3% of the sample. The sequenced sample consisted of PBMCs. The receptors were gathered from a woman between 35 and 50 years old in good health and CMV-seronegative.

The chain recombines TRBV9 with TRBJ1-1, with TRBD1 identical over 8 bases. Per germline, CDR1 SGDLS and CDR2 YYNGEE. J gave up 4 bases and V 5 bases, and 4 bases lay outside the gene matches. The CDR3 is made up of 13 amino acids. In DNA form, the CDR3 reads TGTGCCAGCAGGCCTACAGGGGGCACTGAAGCTTTCTTT. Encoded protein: CASRPTGGTEAFF.

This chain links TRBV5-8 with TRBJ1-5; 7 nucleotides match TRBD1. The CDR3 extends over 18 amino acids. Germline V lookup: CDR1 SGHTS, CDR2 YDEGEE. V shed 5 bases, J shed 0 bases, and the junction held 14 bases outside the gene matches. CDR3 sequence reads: CASRGRGSAPNSNQPQHF. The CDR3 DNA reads TGTGCCAGCAGGGGCAGGGGGTCGGCTCCAAATAGCAATCAGCCCCAGCATTTT. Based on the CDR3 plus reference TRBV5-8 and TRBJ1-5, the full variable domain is EAGVTQSPTHLIKTRGQQATLRCSPISGHTSVYWYQQALGLGLQFLLWYDEGEERNRGNFPPRFSGRQFPNYSSELNVNALELEDSALYLCASRGRGSAPNSNQPQHFGDGTRLSIL.

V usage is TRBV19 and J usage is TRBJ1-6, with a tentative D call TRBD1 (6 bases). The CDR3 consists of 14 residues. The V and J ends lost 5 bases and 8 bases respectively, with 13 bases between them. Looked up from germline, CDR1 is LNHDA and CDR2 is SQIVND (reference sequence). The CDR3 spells CASSVQGRDSPLHF. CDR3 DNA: TGTGCCAGTAGTGTACAGGGAAGGGATTCACCCCTCCACTTT.

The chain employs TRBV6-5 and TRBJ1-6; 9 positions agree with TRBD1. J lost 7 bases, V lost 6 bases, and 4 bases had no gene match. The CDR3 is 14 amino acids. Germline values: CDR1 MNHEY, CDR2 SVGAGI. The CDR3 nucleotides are TGTGCCAGCAGCCCCGGGACAGGGAATTCACCCCTCCACTTT. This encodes CASSPGTGNSPLHF.

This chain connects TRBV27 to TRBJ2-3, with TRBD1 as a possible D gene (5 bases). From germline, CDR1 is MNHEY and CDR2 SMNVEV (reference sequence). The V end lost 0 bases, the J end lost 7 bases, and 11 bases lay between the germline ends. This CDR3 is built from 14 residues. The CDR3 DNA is TGTGCCAGCAGTTTATCCCCCGCAGGGTATACGCAGTATTTT. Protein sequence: CASSLSPAGYTQYF.